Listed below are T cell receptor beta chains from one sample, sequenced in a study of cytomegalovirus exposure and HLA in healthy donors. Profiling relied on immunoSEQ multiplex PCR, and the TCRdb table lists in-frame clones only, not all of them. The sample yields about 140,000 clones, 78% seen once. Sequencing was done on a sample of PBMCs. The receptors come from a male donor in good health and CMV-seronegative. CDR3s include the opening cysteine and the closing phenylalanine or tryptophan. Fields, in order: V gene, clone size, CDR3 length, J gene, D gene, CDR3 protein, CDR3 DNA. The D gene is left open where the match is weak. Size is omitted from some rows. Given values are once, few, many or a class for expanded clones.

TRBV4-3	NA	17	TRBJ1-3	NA	CASSQDPRRLSGNTIYF	TGCGCCAGCAGCCAAGACCCACGCAGACTCTCTGGAAACACCATATATTTT
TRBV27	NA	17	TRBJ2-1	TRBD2	CASSLRLAGRSYNEQFF	TGTGCCAGCAGTTTACGACTAGCGGGAAGATCCTACAATGAGCAGTTCTTC
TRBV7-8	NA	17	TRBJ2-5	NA	CASSWSRGAGGVETQYF	TGTGCCAGCAGCTGGTCTCGGGGCGCCGGGGGTGTGGAGACCCAGTACTTC
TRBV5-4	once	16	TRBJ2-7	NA	CASSPPVRGGVHEQYF	TGTGCCAGCAGCCCCCCCGTAAGAGGCGGGGTCCACGAGCAGTACTTC
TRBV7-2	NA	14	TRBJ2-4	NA	CASSLVSAKNIQYF	TGTGCCAGCAGCTTAGTATCAGCCAAAAACATTCAGTACTTC
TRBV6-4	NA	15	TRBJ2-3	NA	CASSEGGGSTDTQYF	TGTGCCAGCAGTGAGGGGGGTGGGTCCACAGATACGCAGTATTTT
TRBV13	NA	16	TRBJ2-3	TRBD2	CASSLGASGDTDTQYF	TGTGCCAGCAGCTTAGGCGCTAGCGGGGACACAGATACGCAGTATTTT
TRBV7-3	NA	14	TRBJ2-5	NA	CASSVQGSQETQYF	TGTGCCAGCAGCGTGCAGGGGTCCCAAGAGACCCAGTACTTC
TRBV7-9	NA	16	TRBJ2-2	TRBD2	CASQPRGLAGIGELFF	TGTGCCAGCCAGCCAAGAGGACTAGCGGGGATCGGGGAGCTGTTTTTT
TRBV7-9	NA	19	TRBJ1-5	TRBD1	CASSLQGAGGADGNQPQHF	TGTGCCAGCAGCTTACAGGGGGCTGGAGGGGCGGACGGCAATCAGCCCCAGCATTTT
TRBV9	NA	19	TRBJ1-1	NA	CASSVGMARARIRNTEAFF	TGTGCCAGCAGCGTAGGGATGGCCAGGGCCCGCATTAGGAACACTGAAGCTTTCTTT
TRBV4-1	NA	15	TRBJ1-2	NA	CATSRGSELGYGYTF	TGCGCCACCTCGAGGGGGTCGGAATTAGGCTATGGCTACACCTTC
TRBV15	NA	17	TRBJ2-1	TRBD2	CATSSPRGTSGRNEQFF	TGTGCCACCAGCAGTCCAAGGGGGACTAGCGGGAGAAATGAGCAGTTCTTC
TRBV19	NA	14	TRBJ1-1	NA	CASSTAGVFTEAFF	TGTGCCAGTAGTACGGCAGGGGTCTTCACTGAAGCTTTCTTT
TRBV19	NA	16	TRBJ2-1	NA	CASSMRSGRSYNEQFF	TGTGCCAGTAGTATGCGGTCAGGGAGGTCCTACAATGAGCAGTTCTTC
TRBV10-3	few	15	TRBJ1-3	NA	CAISPSLGPGNTIYF	TGTGCCATCAGCCCCTCCCTGGGGCCGGGAAACACCATATATTTT
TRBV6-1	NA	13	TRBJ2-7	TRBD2	CASTRPGGYEQYF	TGTGCCAGCACCAGACCGGGGGGCTACGAGCAGTACTTC
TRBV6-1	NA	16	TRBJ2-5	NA	CASSAGPGSATETQYF	TGTGCCAGCAGTGCAGGTCCAGGGTCCGCAACAGAGACCCAGTACTTC
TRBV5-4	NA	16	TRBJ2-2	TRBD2	CASSLALAGVAGELFF	TGTGCCAGCAGCTTGGCACTAGCGGGAGTCGCCGGGGAGCTGTTTTTT
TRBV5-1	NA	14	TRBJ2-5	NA	CASSLYRGGETQYF	TGCGCCAGCAGCTTGTACAGGGGAGGAGAGACCCAGTACTTC
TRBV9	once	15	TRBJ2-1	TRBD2	CASSHGGLAGPEQFF	TGTGCCAGCAGCCATGGGGGACTAGCGGGTCCAGAGCAGTTCTTC
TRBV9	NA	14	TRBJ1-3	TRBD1	CASSGGTAGNTIYF	TGTGCCAGCAGCGGAGGGACAGCTGGAAACACCATATATTTT
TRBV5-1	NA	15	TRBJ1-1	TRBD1	CASSFTGGVDTEAFF	TGCGCCAGCAGCTTCACAGGGGGCGTCGACACTGAAGCTTTCTTT
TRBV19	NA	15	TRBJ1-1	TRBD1	CASSAAQGANTEAFF	TGTGCCAGTAGTGCGGCACAGGGGGCAAACACTGAAGCTTTCTTT
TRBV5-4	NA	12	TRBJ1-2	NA	CASSLDRVGYTF	TGTGCCAGCAGCTTGGACAGGGTTGGCTACACCTTC
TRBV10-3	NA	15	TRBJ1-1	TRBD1	CAISNPGQGNTEAFF	TGTGCCATCAGTAACCCGGGACAGGGGAACACTGAAGCTTTCTTT
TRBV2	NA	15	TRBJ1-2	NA	CASSEDGWRDYGYTF	TGTGCCAGCAGTGAAGATGGGTGGCGGGACTATGGCTACACCTTC
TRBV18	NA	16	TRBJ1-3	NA	CASSPKAGSSGNTIYF	TGTGCCAGCTCACCAAAAGCGGGGAGCTCTGGAAACACCATATATTTT